These T cell receptor beta chains were read from a single sample in a study of blood T cell repertoires in COVID-19. Method: immunoSEQ multiplex PCR; TCRdb's copy keeps in-frame clones and lacks some. The sample shows under 300,000 clones, about nine tenths of them seen only once. The sequenced sample was peripheral blood. These receptors came from a woman aged 30 to 39 with active or convalescent COVID-19. The CDR3 runs from the conserved cysteine through the conserved F or W.

j_call v_call cdr3_aa
TRBJ1-2 TRBV24-1 CATSDPSRWEDGYTF
TRBJ2-5 TRBV9 CASNPNEGGLETQYF
TRBJ2-7 TRBV3-1/TRBV3-2 CASSQGPEGYEQYF
TRBJ2-3 TRBV5-1 CASSSGKSQRGSTDTQYF
TRBJ2-3 TRBV30 CAWDRLAGGAFTDTQYF
TRBJ1-3 TRBV19 CASSIAGADGNTIYF
TRBJ2-3 TRBV7-9 CASTGTGSTDTQYF
TRBJ2-5 TRBV6-5 CASSNIAGKETQYF
TRBJ1-1 TRBV7-2 CASSSGGGRTEAFF
TRBJ1-5 TRBV6-6 CASSFSGQGSNQPQHF
TRBJ2-1 TRBV6-2/TRBV6-3 CASSDTWGDSYNEQFF